A selection of T cell receptor beta chains follows, all from one sample in a study of T-cell reconstitution after alpha-beta-depleted transplantation in children. TCRdb recomputed calls from the PCR reads with MiXCR, one row per CDR3 protein. The data contain roughly 50,000 distinct CDR3 sequences, approximately 46% of them singletons. Material: PBMCs, mostly from graft donor cells, obtained 360 days after TCRalphabeta/CD19-depleted stem cell transplant. Receptors originate from a male patient between 10 and 17 years old who had a stem cell transplant for acute lymphoblastic leukemia, so the T cells may come from the graft donor. The CDR3 runs from the conserved cysteine through the conserved F or W. D genes are given only for firm matches. Where a row states a size, it is once, few, many or the class of an expanded clone; other rows omit it.

.	TRBV10-3	.	TRBJ2-7	CAISESGGSLEQYF	TGTGCCATCAGTGAGTCGGGTGGTTCCCTCGAGCAGTACTTC
.	TRBV6-1	.	TRBJ2-1	CASSAASGEQFF	TGTGCCAGCAGTGCAGCGTCGGGTGAGCAGTTCTTC
.	TRBV7-2	.	TRBJ2-3	CASRRAPDTQYF	TGTGCCAGCCGGCGCGCCCCAGATACGCAGTATTTT
.	TRBV7-2	.	TRBJ1-5	CASSSNVSPQLNQPQHF	TGTGCCAGCAGCTCAAACGTAAGCCCACAGCTAAATCAGCCCCAGCATTTT
.	TRBV7-2	few	TRBJ2-7	CASSPIYEQYF	TGTGCCAGCAGCCCCATATACGAGCAGTACTTC
TRBD1	TRBV6-2/TRBV6-3	few	TRBJ2-7	CASSYYTRQGKTYEQYF	TGTGCCAGCAGTTACTATACGCGACAGGGAAAAACCTACGAGCAGTACTTC
.	TRBV20-1	few	TRBJ1-1	CSARDQSGTPEAFF	TGCAGTGCTAGAGATCAATCCGGGACCCCCGAAGCTTTCTTT
TRBD1	TRBV12-3/TRBV12-4	.	TRBJ2-3	CASSTGDRDTQYF	TGTGCCAGCAGCACAGGGGACCGAGATACGCAGTATTTT
TRBD2	TRBV7-7	.	TRBJ2-5	CASSFGLAGQETQYF	TGTGCTAGCAGCTTCGGACTAGCGGGCCAAGAGACCCAGTACTTC
TRBD1	TRBV12-3/TRBV12-4	.	TRBJ2-2	CASTHADAGQGDTGELFF	TGTGCCAGCACCCACGCCGACGCGGGACAGGGGGATACCGGGGAGCTGTTTTTT
.	TRBV15	.	TRBJ2-5	CATSIAETQYF	TGTGCCACCAGCATCGCGGAGACCCAGTACTTC
.	TRBV7-2	few	TRBJ2-3	CASSLIGGPDTQYF	TGTGCCAGCAGCTTAATTGGGGGGCCAGATACGCAGTATTTT
.	TRBV9	.	TRBJ2-1	CASSVGVAVYSIAQFF	TGTGCCAGCAGCGTAGGTGTAGCCGTTTATAGTATCGCGCAGTTCTTC
TRBD2	TRBV5-1	.	TRBJ2-7	CASSLEAGLEHYEQYF	TGCGCCAGCAGCTTGGAGGCAGGACTAGAGCACTACGAGCAGTACTTC
.	TRBV6-5	many	TRBJ2-3	CASSYGGEGVADTQYF	TGTGCCAGCAGTTACGGCGGGGAAGGGGTGGCAGATACGCAGTATTTT
.	TRBV29-1	once	TRBJ2-5	CSVTTLGETQYF	TGCAGCGTAACCACTTTAGGGGAGACCCAGTACTTC
.	TRBV29-1	.	TRBJ1-2	CSAQGNGDGYTF	TGCAGCGCCCAGGGGAACGGGGATGGCTACACCTTC
.	TRBV6-2/TRBV6-3	few	TRBJ2-3	CASSYWNRGTDTQYF	TGTGCCAGCAGTTACTGGAACAGGGGCACAGATACGCAGTATTTT
.	TRBV6-1	.	TRBJ2-2	CASRGADPLGGELFF	TGTGCCAGCAGGGGTGCGGACCCTCTAGGAGGGGAGCTGTTTTTT
TRBD2	TRBV27	.	TRBJ2-2	CASSLSWTSGARTGELFF	TGTGCCAGCAGTTTATCGTGGACTAGCGGGGCCAGGACCGGGGAGCTGTTTTTT
TRBD2	TRBV28	.	TRBJ2-3	CASSFGLAGSAVTDTQYF	TGTGCCAGCAGTTTCGGACTAGCGGGTTCCGCAGTTACAGATACGCAGTATTTT
.	TRBV5-6	.	TRBJ2-3	CASSSFLAGIPLDPTDTQYF	TGTGCCAGCAGCTCCTTCCTAGCAGGTATCCCCCTGGACCCCACAGATACGCAGTATTTT
TRBD2	TRBV6-1	.	TRBJ2-2	CASSNGGTGELFF	TGTGCCAGCTCCAACGGGGGGACCGGGGAGCTGTTTTTT
.	TRBV5-1	.	TRBJ1-6	CASSLEGPLANSPLHF	TGCGCCAGCAGCTTGGAAGGTCCTCTGGCTAATTCACCCCTCCACTTT
.	TRBV28	.	TRBJ1-6	CASSYELSPLHF	TGTGCCAGCAGCTATGAATTGTCACCCCTCCACTTT
.	TRBV20-1	.	TRBJ2-1	CSARPSKRHYNEQFF	TGCAGTGCTAGACCCTCCAAGCGGCATTACAATGAGCAGTTCTTC
.	TRBV3-1	.	TRBJ2-1	CASSQDAPGDTRSYNEQFF	TGTGCCAGCAGCCAAGACGCCCCGGGGGACACTCGGTCCTACAATGAGCAGTTCTTC
TRBD1	TRBV7-9	few	TRBJ2-5	CASSHDRDQETQYF	TGTGCCAGCAGCCATGACAGGGACCAAGAGACCCAGTACTTC
.	TRBV9	few	TRBJ2-1	CASSAPSYEQFF	TGTGCCAGCAGCGCCCCTAGCTATGAGCAGTTCTTC
TRBD2	TRBV5-6	few	TRBJ2-1	CASSGGTSRYNEQFF	TGTGCCAGCAGCGGTGGGACTAGCCGTTACAATGAGCAGTTCTTC
TRBD2	TRBV9	.	TRBJ2-1	CASSFPTGTSGRANEQFF	TGTGCCAGCAGCTTCCCGACCGGGACTAGCGGGAGAGCAAATGAGCAGTTCTTC
.	TRBV5-1	.	TRBJ2-4	CASSIAGTLENIQYF	TGCGCCAGCAGCATAGCCGGGACCTTGGAAAACATTCAGTACTTC
TRBD1	TRBV12-3/TRBV12-4	few	TRBJ2-7	CASRSTGALYEQYF	TGTGCCAGCAGATCGACAGGGGCGTTATACGAGCAGTACTTC
.	TRBV7-9	.	TRBJ2-1	CASSFPGGLSYNEQFF	TGTGCCAGCAGCTTCCCAGGGGGGTTGTCCTACAATGAGCAGTTCTTC
.	TRBV7-9	.	TRBJ2-5	CASSLLTGTQETQYF	TGTGCCAGCAGCTTGTTAACAGGGACCCAAGAGACCCAGTACTTC
.	TRBV24-1	few	TRBJ2-3	CATQKTRGTDTQYF	TGTGCCACCCAGAAGACTAGAGGGACAGATACGCAGTATTTT
.	TRBV25-1	.	TRBJ2-1	CASSDDPWNNEQFF	TGTGCCAGCAGTGACGACCCCTGGAACAATGAGCAGTTCTTC
TRBD1	TRBV12-3/TRBV12-4	.	TRBJ2-5	CASSSRGQGQETQYF	TGTGCCAGCAGTTCGAGAGGACAGGGGCAAGAGACCCAGTACTTC
.	TRBV20-1	.	TRBJ2-7	CSARGQSSYEQYF	TGCAGTGCTAGAGGACAGTCCTCCTACGAGCAGTACTTC
.	TRBV11-2	few	TRBJ2-5	CASSLEGPQETQYF	TGTGCCAGCAGCTTAGAGGGGCCCCAAGAGACCCAGTACTTC
.	TRBV9	.	TRBJ2-2	CASSAPNTGELFF	TGTGCCAGCAGCGCCCCCAACACCGGGGAGCTGTTTTTT
TRBD2	TRBV5-1	.	TRBJ2-1	CASSTLAGGWDEQFF	TGCGCCAGCAGCACCCTAGCGGGAGGGTGGGATGAGCAGTTCTTC
.	TRBV4-2	few	TRBJ1-1	CASSHYLNTEAFF	TGTGCCAGCAGCCATTACCTGAACACTGAAGCTTTCTTT
.	TRBV27	many	TRBJ2-1	CASGLYRDYNEQFF	TGTGCCAGCGGCCTATACAGGGATTACAATGAGCAGTTCTTC
.	TRBV7-9	.	TRBJ2-3	CASSPSNSDTQYF	TGTGCCAGCAGCCCCAGCAATTCAGATACGCAGTATTTT